These T cell receptor beta chains were read from a single sample in a study of blood T cell repertoires in COVID-19. TCRdb's copy holds only in-frame clones and misses some; the assay was immunoSEQ multiplex PCR. The table records under 45,000 clones, roughly 88% of them present only once. Sequencing input: peripheral blood. These receptors originate from a human donor in a cohort sampled during active COVID-19. The CDR3 runs from the conserved cysteine through the conserved F or W. The order of the fields is D gene, J gene, V gene, clone size, CDR3 length, CDR3 protein, CDR3 DNA. D genes are given only for firm matches. A clone size is listed for some rows: how often the clone was seen (once, few, many), or a class if it is expanded.

d_gene: TRBD1
j_gene: TRBJ2-5
v_gene: TRBV5-4
abundance: NA
len: 14
CDR3aa: CASRRDRLQETQYF
CDR3nt: TGTGCCAGCAGGCGGGACAGGCTACAAGAGACCCAGTACTTC

d_gene: NA
j_gene: TRBJ1-2
v_gene: TRBV9
abundance: once
len: 15
CDR3aa: CASSVGEARDYGYTF
CDR3nt: TGTGCCAGCAGCGTAGGGGAGGCTAGGGACTATGGCTACACCTTC

d_gene: TRBD1
j_gene: TRBJ1-5
v_gene: TRBV6-5
abundance: NA
len: 13
CDR3aa: CASRDTGVQPQHF
CDR3nt: TGTGCCAGCAGAGATACAGGGGTCCAGCCCCAGCATTTT

d_gene: TRBD1
j_gene: TRBJ2-7
v_gene: TRBV5-5
abundance: few
len: 15
CDR3aa: CASTVGDRGLYEQYF
CDR3nt: TGTGCCAGCACTGTTGGGGACAGGGGGCTCTACGAGCAGTACTTC

d_gene: NA
j_gene: TRBJ2-6
v_gene: TRBV4-2
abundance: NA
len: 19
CDR3aa: CASSQVGGTPGTGANVLTF
CDR3nt: TGTGCCAGCAGCCAAGTGGGCGGGACCCCGGGGACTGGGGCCAACGTCCTGACTTTC

d_gene: NA
j_gene: TRBJ1-2
v_gene: TRBV5-6
abundance: NA
len: 15
CDR3aa: CASSTYRAGAPGYTF
CDR3nt: TGTGCCAGCAGCACCTACAGGGCTGGGGCGCCTGGCTACACCTTC

d_gene: NA
j_gene: TRBJ1-1
v_gene: TRBV18
abundance: NA
len: 16
CDR3aa: CASSPPLARGHTEAFF
CDR3nt: TGTGCCAGCTCACCACCCCTCGCCAGAGGGCACACTGAAGCTTTCTTT

d_gene: NA
j_gene: TRBJ2-5
v_gene: TRBV6-2/TRBV6-3
abundance: NA
len: 15
CDR3aa: CASSYGGLARETQYF
CDR3nt: TGTGCCAGCAGTTACGGGGGGTTGGCTCGGGAGACCCAGTACTTC

d_gene: TRBD2
j_gene: TRBJ2-3
v_gene: TRBV7-8
abundance: few
len: 17
CDR3aa: CASSLTSGSLSTDTQYF
CDR3nt: TGTGCCAGCAGCCTGACTAGCGGGAGCCTGAGCACAGATACGCAGTATTTT

d_gene: NA
j_gene: TRBJ2-5
v_gene: TRBV6-5
abundance: NA
len: 12
CDR3aa: CASRNPQETQYF
CDR3nt: TGTGCCAGCAGGAACCCCCAGGAGACCCAGTACTTC

d_gene: NA
j_gene: TRBJ2-6
v_gene: TRBV5-1
abundance: NA
len: 18
CDR3aa: CASSRSTEPYSGANVLTF
CDR3nt: TGCGCCAGCAGCCGCTCGACAGAGCCTTACTCTGGGGCCAACGTCCTGACTTTC

d_gene: NA
j_gene: TRBJ2-3
v_gene: TRBV21-1
abundance: NA
len: 15
CDR3aa: CASSYSGISTDTQYF
CDR3nt: TGTGCCAGCAGCTATAGCGGGATAAGCACAGATACGCAGTATTTT

d_gene: NA
j_gene: TRBJ1-6
v_gene: TRBV19
abundance: NA
len: 14
CDR3aa: CASRGQPYNSPLHF
CDR3nt: TGTGCCAGTCGTGGACAGCCCTATAATTCACCCCTCCACTTT

d_gene: NA
j_gene: TRBJ1-4
v_gene: TRBV5-1
abundance: NA
len: 14
CDR3aa: CASSSGALNEKLFF
CDR3nt: TGCGCCAGCAGCTCAGGGGCACTTAATGAAAAACTGTTTTTT

d_gene: TRBD2
j_gene: TRBJ2-1
v_gene: TRBV7-2
abundance: NA
len: 16
CDR3aa: CASSSVPGGGPSEQFF
CDR3nt: TGTGCCAGCAGCTCCGTCCCGGGGGGAGGGCCTTCTGAGCAGTTCTTC